Listed here are 13 T cell receptor beta chains from one sample, sequenced in a study of T cell clonotyping in hematopoietic cell transplantation. Sequenced by immunoSEQ multiplex PCR; TCRdb stores in-frame clones only, minus some. The table includes under 14,000 clones, roughly 89% detected once. This sample comprised PBMCs, obtained 180 days after allogeneic stem cell transplant. These receptors originate from a male patient in his sixties or seventies who had an allogeneic stem cell transplant from an unrelated donor, so the T cells may come from the graft donor. Some clones in this sample may be carry-over from other donors' samples.

This clone showed up just once. For the CDR3, the DNA is TGTGCCAGCAGCCTACCGACAGGCACTAGCACAGATACGCAGTATTTT. Translation gives CASSLPTGTSTDTQYF. The rearrangement joins TRBV7-9 to TRBJ2-3; D is perhaps TRBD1 (6 bases). With 5 bases removed from V and 0 bases from J, the gap between germline ends came to 15 bases. The germline gives CDR1 SEHNR, CDR2 FQNEAQ (reference sequence). The CDR3 extends over 16 amino acids.

In nucleotides, the CDR3 is TGTGCCAGCAGCCCAACCAGCGGGGGTGGGGACATTCAGTACTTC. This codes for CASSPTSGGGDIQYF. This chain joins TRBV7-2 and TRBJ2-4, with TRBD2 identical over 8 bases. With 5 bases clipped from V and 8 bases from J, the junction kept 11 bases outside the gene matches. The germline V gene encodes CDR1 SGHTA and CDR2 FQGNSA. The CDR3 contains 15 residues.

The chain has TRBV7-2 and TRBJ1-1, with D unclear. This CDR3 is 14 amino acids long. Looked up from germline, CDR1 is SGHTA and CDR2 is FQGNSA. The V gene lost 0 bases and the J gene lost 7 bases, with 12 bases spanning the gap. The CDR3 nucleotides read TGTGCCAGCAGCTTAGCTTCGGTCTCGAATGAAGCTTTCTTT. Protein product: CASSLASVSNEAFF.

This clone was observed a single time. In DNA, the CDR3 is TGTGCCAGCAGCTTAGCGGGGTCGGGTGGCTACACCTTC. Translating it yields CASSLAGSGGYTF. The chain links TRBV7-2 to TRBJ1-2; D unresolved. The length of the CDR3 is 13 residues. Per germline, CDR1 SGHTA and CDR2 FQGNSA. V was cut by 0 bases and J by 7 bases, with 9 bases left in between.

The rearrangement uses TRBV27 and TRBJ2-7, with 7 bases aligning to TRBD1. CDR1 is MNHEY and CDR2 is SMNVEV in the germline V gene (reference sequence). Trimming cost V 6 bases and J 1 base; bases outside gene matches: 3. The CDR3 is 13 amino acids. For the CDR3, the DNA is TGTGCCAGCAGCCTGACAGGGTCCTACGAGCAGTACTTC. Residues: CASSLTGSYEQYF.

In regard to this clone: The junction does not match germline at one end; this may be a read error. The gene calls are TRBV19 and TRBJ2-3; no reliable D call. The CDR3 spans 10 residues. Germline-derived CDR1 and CDR2 are LNHDA and SQIVND (reference sequence). The CDR3 DNA sequence: TGTGCCAGTGGGTCCCCCGCGCAATATTTT. Its protein product is CASGSPAQYF. Full variable domain (rest looked up from reference TRBV19 and TRBJ2-3): DGGITQSPKYLFRKEGQNVTLSCEQNLNHDAMYWYRQDPGQGLRLIYYSQIVNDFQKGDIAEGYSVSREKKESFPLTVTSAQKNPTAFYLCASGSPAQYFGPGTRLTVL.

This rearrangement joins TRBV5-6 to TRBJ1-6; tentative D call: TRBD1 (5 bases). The ends were cut back, 1 base at V and 9 bases at J, with 11 bases in the middle. This CDR3 has 14 residues. The germline gives CDR1 SGHDT, CDR2 YYEEEE. As DNA, the CDR3 is TGTGCCAGCAGCTTGTTGGCAGGGAGTTCACCCCTCCACTTT. It translates to CASSLLAGSSPLHF.

This rearrangement joins TRBV29-1 to TRBJ1-4; D perhaps matches TRBD1 (6 bases). Trimming took off 6 bases at V and 7 bases at J, with 18 bases between the two ends. The CDR3 contains 14 residues. CDR1 is SQVTM, CDR2 ANQGSEA, per germline. The CDR3 is CSVGARVRGEKLFF. The CDR3 DNA is TGCAGCGTGGGGGCGAGGGTAAGGGGTGAAAAACTGTTTTTT.

This clone appeared a few times. The gene calls are TRBV6-1 and TRBJ2-7; no clear D. This CDR3 has 12 residues. V dropped 6 bases and J dropped 0 bases, with 6 bases sitting between them. Germline V gene sequence: CDR1 MNHNS, CDR2 SASEGT. This CDR3 reads CASRPDSYEQYF. The DNA for the CDR3 is TGTGCCAGCAGGCCAGACTCCTACGAGCAGTACTTC.

V is TRBV2 and J is TRBJ2-7; no definite D call. The CDR3 length is 13 residues. From germline, CDR1 is SNHLY and CDR2 FYNNEI. V shed 1 base and J shed 7 bases, with 11 bases lying between them. The CDR3 spells CASSEGLSREQYF. The CDR3 region has the DNA TGTGCCAGCAGTGAAGGATTATCGAGGGAGCAGTACTTC.

This chain links TRBV7-8 with TRBJ2-6, with TRBD1 matching 8 bases. This CDR3 spans 17 amino acids. The J segment lost 2 bases and the V segment lost 6 bases, leaving 9 bases of the junction unmatched. Per germline, CDR1 SGHVS and CDR2 FQNEAQ. For the CDR3, the DNA is TGTGCCAGCAGTTCTGGACAGGGAAGAACTGGGGCCAACGTCCTGACTTTC. Its translation is CASSSGQGRTGANVLTF.

In its sample, this clone was seen once. The CDR3 DNA reads TGTGCCAGCAGTTTCGGTGGGCAGGGCCTACCAAACTATGGCTACACCTTC. As protein: CASSFGGQGLPNYGYTF. The rearrangement uses TRBV28 and TRBJ1-2, with D maybe TRBD1 (5 bases). The CDR3 has 17 residues. Germline CDR1 is MDHEN and CDR2 is SYDVKM. Between the trimmed V and J ends, which lost 3 bases and 2 bases, there was a span of 19 bases.

The rearrangement uses TRBV4-1 and TRBJ1-4; no definite D call. The CDR3 covers 13 residues. Germline V lookup: CDR1 MGHRA, CDR2 YSYEKL. V shed 8 bases and J shed 7 bases, with 14 bases lying between them. CDR3 protein: CASARMLSEKLFF. The CDR3 DNA is TGCGCCAGCGCGAGGATGTTGAGTGAAAAACTGTTTTTT.